This T cell receptor beta chain was recovered during a study of a mutant IDH1 vaccine in newly diagnosed glioma. Study-wide context: Vaccination began 4-6 weeks post radiotherapy alone, or with temozolomide cycles. Patients under treatment included around 60% males and approximately 38% females and had a mean age of 40.4 years. Study results and caveats: Apparently, pseudoprogression bore no relation to changes among the top peripheral T cell clonotypes.

Comment on this clone: As yet, its antigen is unknown.

The time point: week 11, during vaccination. Vaccination comprised doses that each held 300 ug of mutant IDH1 20-mer peptide, plus topical imiquimod. The donor cohort comprised cases of new WHO grade 3 or 4 IDH1-mutant, ATRX-lost astrocytoma. The CDR3 is made up of 14 amino acids. V dropped 2 bases and J dropped 3 bases, with 11 bases sitting between them. The germline V gene encodes CDR1 MDHEN and CDR2 SYDVKM. The protocol was immunoSEQ multiplex PCR, while the TCRdb copy is restricted to in-frame clones and leaves out a portion. The sample holds 110,000 or so clones, under 90% seen once. The rearrangement links TRBV28 to TRBJ2-7; D uncertain. This receptor was taken from a woman between 45 and 65 years old with glioma. Specimen: PBMCs, collected from a glioma patient whose treatment included an IDH1 peptide vaccine. The CDR3 sequence is CASSLNLGIYEQYF. CDR3 DNA: TGTGCCAGCAGTTTAAATCTAGGGATCTACGAGCAGTACTTC.